What follows are 10 T cell receptor beta chains derived from one specimen sequenced in a study of cytomegalovirus exposure and HLA in healthy donors. With 60 Vbeta and 13 Jbeta primers, the PCR was carried out. Some clones are missing from TCRdb's copy, which holds only in-frame ones; the method was immunoSEQ multiplex PCR. The sample consists of roughly 130,000 clones, about 85% of them appearing once. Sequencing used PBMCs. The origin of the receptors is a boy younger than 18 in good health and CMV-seronegative.

The chain joins TRBV4-2 to TRBJ1-4; 7 bases are shared with TRBD1. Trimming at V came to 2 bases and at J to 4 bases, leaving 4 bases not matched to a gene. In germline, CDR1 is LGHNA, CDR2 YNFKEQ. The CDR3 totals 15 residues. The CDR3 loop is CASSQRGQINEKLFF. The DNA of the CDR3 is TGTGCCAGCAGCCAAAGGGGACAGATTAATGAAAAACTGTTTTTT.

This chain links TRBV7-9 with TRBJ2-7, with 8 bases identical to TRBD2. Germline CDR1 SEHNR, CDR2 FQNEAQ (reference sequence). The J segment lost 6 bases and the V segment lost 5 bases, leaving 6 bases of the junction unmatched. The CDR3 consists of 13 residues. The CDR3 spells CASSPTRGGEQYF. Written as DNA, the CDR3 is TGTGCCAGCAGCCCCACCCGGGGGGGCGAGCAGTACTTC. The full variable domain, in which reference TRBV7-9 and TRBJ2-7 provide the parts outside the CDR3, is DTGVSQNPRHKITKRGQNVTFRCDPISEHNRLYWYRQTLGQGPEFLTYFQNEAQLEKSRLLSDRFSAERPKGSFSTLEIQRTEQGDSAMYLCASSPTRGGEQYFGPGTRLTVT.

This chain uses TRBV18 with TRBJ1-1; TRBD1 aligns across 8 bases. V shed 8 bases, J shed 3 bases, and the junction held 11 bases outside the gene matches. Germline lookup yields CDR1 KGHSH and CDR2 LQKENI. This CDR3 has 15 amino acids. The CDR3 loop is CASAKRQGMDTEAFF. CDR3 nucleotide sequence: TGTGCCAGCGCTAAACGACAGGGGATGGACACTGAAGCTTTCTTT. The variable domain in full, completed from reference TRBV18 and TRBJ1-1, reads NAGVMQNPRHLVRRRGQEARLRCSPMKGHSHVYWYRQLPEEGLKFMVYLQKENIIDESGMPKERFSAEFPKEGPSILRIQQVVRGDSAAYFCASAKRQGMDTEAFFGQGTRLTVV.

This chain joins TRBV9 and TRBJ2-7; D perhaps matches TRBD2 (6 bases). Germline V gene lookup returns CDR1 SGDLS and CDR2 YYNGEE. CDR3 size: 13 residues. V was trimmed by 4 bases and J by 5 bases, leaving 13 bases between them. In DNA, the CDR3 is TGTGCCAGCAGCTTCCGACTAGTTGACGAGCAGTACTTC. This sequence encodes CASSFRLVDEQYF.

The V call is TRBV27, the J call TRBJ1-2; 9 bases align to TRBD1. The CDR3 loop spans 16 amino acids. CDR1 and CDR2 from the germline V gene are MNHEY and SMNVEV (reference sequence). The J segment lost 8 bases and the V segment lost 4 bases, leaving 14 bases of the junction unmatched. The CDR3 DNA reads as TGTGCCAGCAGTTCCGGGACAGGGATAGGAGTCGGGGGCTACACCTTC. It yields the protein CASSSGTGIGVGGYTF.

This clone turned up a few times. V is TRBV7-2 and J is TRBJ1-5, with D possibly being TRBD1 (6 bases). Between the trimmed V and J ends, which lost 4 bases and 4 bases, there was a span of 11 bases. There are 14 residues in the CDR3. Germline loops: CDR1 SGHTA, CDR2 FQGNSA. The CDR3 protein is CASSSGTPNQPQHF. DNA of the CDR3: TGTGCCAGCAGCTCAGGGACACCGAATCAGCCCCAGCATTTT.

The chain has TRBV5-1 and TRBJ1-1, with D perhaps TRBD1 (5 bases). In germline, CDR1 is SGHRS, CDR2 YFSETQ. CDR3 length: 14 residues. Trimming removed 0 bases at V and 5 bases at J, with 11 bases between. The CDR3 nucleotides read TGCGCCAGCAGCTTGGTTATCCAGGGAACTGAAGCTTTCTTT. Protein product: CASSLVIQGTEAFF.

V and J are TRBV5-4 and TRBJ2-1, with 9 positions matching TRBD1. Germline CDR1 SGHNT, CDR2 YYREEE (reference sequence). Unmatched junction bases numbered 13, after V lost 6 bases and J lost 9 bases. This CDR3 has 15 residues. This chain's CDR3 is CASTAGTGTVGEQFF. CDR3 coding DNA: TGTGCCAGCACCGCCGGGACAGGGACCGTCGGTGAGCAGTTCTTC.

Written as DNA, the CDR3 is TGTGCCAGCAGTTACAGGACAGGGAGCGAGCAGTTCTTC. This sequence encodes CASSYRTGSEQFF. This chain links TRBV6-5 with TRBJ2-1; 8 bases are a match to TRBD1. Trimming at V came to 2 bases and at J to 10 bases, leaving 4 bases not matched to a gene. Germline CDR1 reads MNHEY; CDR2 reads SVGAGI. The CDR3 is 13 amino acids.

The chain is built from TRBV11-3 and TRBJ2-7; 11 bases fit TRBD1. Germline CDR1 SGHNT, CDR2 YENEEA. V was pared by 4 bases and J by 4 bases, with 6 bases of the junction left unmatched. There are 15 residues in the CDR3. The CDR3 here is CASSYSGTGGYEQYF. The CDR3 bases are TGTGCCAGCAGCTACTCCGGGACAGGGGGTTACGAGCAGTACTTC.